The rows below give T cell receptor beta chains drawn from one sample of a study of blood T cell repertoires in COVID-19. Sequencing was performed with immunoSEQ multiplex PCR; in TCRdb, only in-frame clones are kept and a portion is missing. Seen here are about 57,000 clones, 88% observed once, and the top ten hold about 5%. Sequencing was carried out using peripheral blood. These receptor sequences come from a human donor in a cohort sampled during active COVID-19. Both conserved end residues are part of each CDR3. The D gene is left open where the match is weak. Size values are once, few and many counts, or a class for expanded clones, and some rows have none.

clone size	D gene	V gene	J gene	CDR3 DNA	CDR3 protein
.	.	TRBV15	TRBJ2-5	TGTGCCACCGGCCGGACCCAGTACTTC	CATGRTQYF
.	TRBD1	TRBV7-9	TRBJ1-4	TGTGCCAGCAGCCGGGGACAGGGGGCAGGAGGTGAAAAACTGTTTTTT	CASSRGQGAGGEKLFF
.	TRBD1	TRBV28	TRBJ1-2	TGTGCCAGCAGTCGGGACAGAATCTATGGCTACACCTTC	CASSRDRIYGYTF
.	TRBD1	TRBV5-4	TRBJ1-1	TGTGCCAGCAGCTTGGGGGACAGGGCTCCGAACACTGAAGCTTTCTTT	CASSLGDRAPNTEAFF
few	.	TRBV5-1	TRBJ2-2	TGCGCCAGCAGCAGATGGACAACGAACACCGGGGAGCTGTTTTTT	CASSRWTTNTGELFF
.	TRBD2	TRBV7-2	TRBJ2-3	TGTGCCAGCAGCTTAGAGCGGGGGGATACAGATACGCAGTATTTT	CASSLERGDTDTQYF
.	.	TRBV10-3	TRBJ2-7	TGTGCCACGAACCCGACAGGAGGCGAGCAGTACTTC	CATNPTGGEQYF
.	.	TRBV18	TRBJ2-3	TGTGCCAGCTCACCCCCCGCAGATACGCAGTATTTT	CASSPPADTQYF
.	.	TRBV7-3	TRBJ1-1	TGTGCCAGCAGCACCGGACAGATGAACACTGAAGCTTTCTTT	CASSTGQMNTEAFF
.	.	TRBV18	TRBJ2-6	TGTGCCAGCTCACCTGCAGGCCTCCAAATCTCTGGGGCCAACGTCCTGACTTTC	CASSPAGLQISGANVLTF
.	.	TRBV5-1	TRBJ1-2	TGCGCCAGCAGATATGACGGGAACTATGGCTACACCTTC	CASRYDGNYGYTF
.	.	TRBV19	TRBJ2-1	TGTGCCACGGGGGACAGAGTCTACAATGAGCAGTTCTTC	CATGDRVYNEQFF
.	.	TRBV21-1	TRBJ2-6	TGTGCCAGCAGCAAATTGCCCGGGACAGGGGGAACTGGGGCCAACGTCCTGACTTTC	CASSKLPGTGGTGANVLTF
.	TRBD2	TRBV5-4	TRBJ2-1	TGTGCCAGCAGCTCGTTGACTAGCGGGGACCGCTCCTACAATGAGCAGTTCTTC	CASSSLTSGDRSYNEQFF
.	.	TRBV7-2	TRBJ2-5	TGTGCCAGCAGCTTTAATGGCGTGAGGTCCTACTTC	CASSFNGVRSYF
.	TRBD2	TRBV15	TRBJ2-1	TGTGCCACCAGCAGGGGATTTCTAGCGGGAGGGAACAATGAGCAGTTCTTC	CATSRGFLAGGNNEQFF
.	.	TRBV7-2	TRBJ2-1	TGTGCCAGCAGCTTAGACTATAATGAGCAGTTCTTC	CASSLDYNEQFF
.	.	TRBV19	TRBJ1-6	TGTGCCAGTAGTTCCCGGGAAAGCTCCTATAATTCACCCCTCCACTTT	CASSSRESSYNSPLHF
.	.	TRBV6-1	TRBJ1-2	TGTGCCAGCAGTGAAGCGCAGGGTCGCAACTATGGCTACACCTTC	CASSEAQGRNYGYTF
.	TRBD2	TRBV24-1	TRBJ2-2	TGTGCCACCCAAGGACAGCTAGGACTAGCGGGAGGGGGAAACACCGGGGAGCTGTTTTTT	CATQGQLGLAGGGNTGELFF
.	.	TRBV4-2	TRBJ1-4	TGTGCCAGCAGCCAGAGTGGAGGGGCACTTGGAAGAGAAAAACTGTTTTTT	CASSQSGGALGREKLFF
.	.	TRBV30	TRBJ1-2	TGTGCCTGGAGTAGTGGGCTAGGCTACACCTTC	CAWSSGLGYTF
.	TRBD1	TRBV4-2	TRBJ1-5	TGTGCCAGCAGTCCAGTCGGGACAGGGGATCAGCCCCAGCATTTT	CASSPVGTGDQPQHF
.	.	TRBV18	TRBJ1-5	TGTGCCAGCTCACCAGATACGGGCAATCAGCCCCAGCATTTT	CASSPDTGNQPQHF
.	TRBD1	TRBV4-2	TRBJ2-7	TGTGCCAGCAGCCAAGGGGGACAGGGAGTCTCCTACGAGCAGTACTTC	CASSQGGQGVSYEQYF
.	.	TRBV7-2	TRBJ2-7	TGTGCCAGCAGCCTAACCCACTTGAGCGTCTACGAGCAGTACTTC	CASSLTHLSVYEQYF
once	.	TRBV20-1	TRBJ1-2	TGCAGTGCTAGTTGGAGGCCCTATGGCTACACCTTC	CSASWRPYGYTF
.	.	TRBV6-1	TRBJ1-6	TGTGCCAGCAGTGGTGAGCAGGGCCCAAGCTCCTATAATTCACCCCTCCACTTT	CASSGEQGPSSYNSPLHF
.	TRBD1	TRBV5-1	TRBJ2-7	TGCGCCAGCAGCCCGCCTGGACAGGGGCACGAGCAGTACTTC	CASSPPGQGHEQYF
.	.	TRBV6-1	TRBJ1-1	TGTGCCAGCAGTGAAGCGCCGATCAGGGAGAACACTGAAGCTTTCTTT	CASSEAPIRENTEAFF
few	.	TRBV5-4	TRBJ2-7	TGTGCCAGCAGCCAGACTAGTTCAATGGAGTACTTC	CASSQTSSMEYF
.	TRBD1	TRBV24-1	TRBJ2-2	TGTGCCACCAGTGATCCCGGACAGGGGAACAACGAGGAGCTGTTTTTT	CATSDPGQGNNEELFF
.	.	TRBV5-6	TRBJ2-7	TGTGCCAGCAGCTACGGACAGACCTACGAGCAGTACTTC	CASSYGQTYEQYF
.	.	TRBV7-2	TRBJ2-7	TGTGCCAGCAGCCCCAGGGTGGTCGACGAGCAGTACTTC	CASSPRVVDEQYF